These 14 T cell receptor beta chains share one sample of origin, sequenced in a study of blood T cell repertoires in COVID-19 (dated by TCRdb to about 2020). The library was made by the immunoSEQ multiplex PCR assay. Here the immuneACCESS table is served through TCRdb, limited to in-frame sequences with V and J called. Missing clones are a known gap in these copies; in checked studies unresolved V genes cover under half, and the rest lacks a known reason. The sample yields roughly 260,000 clones; around 90% were counted once. Clones ranked in the top ten supply approximately 2.6% of the sample. Sequenced input: peripheral blood. All receptors derive from a person aged 18-29 years with COVID-19, enrolled during active disease.

The chain has TRBV27 and TRBJ2-3; D call uncertain. Trimming removed 7 bases at V and 1 base at J, with 9 bases between. Looked up from germline, CDR1 is MNHEY and CDR2 is SMNVEV (reference sequence). The CDR3 is 13 residues long. The CDR3 region has the DNA TGTGCCAGCACCCCCAGCGGCACAGATACGCAGTATTTT. This encodes CASTPSGTDTQYF.

CDR3 nucleotides: TGTGCCATAAGACAGAGCTATAATTCACCCCTCCACTTT. Amino acids: CAIRQSYNSPLHF. The rearrangement joins TRBV11-2 to TRBJ1-6, with TRBD1 as a possible D gene (5 bases). The CDR3 is 13 residues long. Germline CDR1 reads SGHAT; CDR2 reads FQNNGV. V lost 10 bases and J lost 3, with 10 bases in between.

This chain connects TRBV7-2 to TRBJ2-3; TRBD1 is a possible D gene (5 bases). Between the trimmed V and J ends, which lost 5 bases and 5 bases, there was a span of 20 bases. The CDR3 runs to 16 residues. CDR1 and CDR2 from the germline V gene are SGHTA and FQGNSA. CDR3 protein: CASSPSTGRRGDTQYF. For the CDR3, the DNA is TGTGCCAGCAGCCCGAGTACCGGCCGAAGGGGAGATACGCAGTATTTT.

The chain has TRBV18 and TRBJ1-5; 8 bases match TRBD1. The CDR3 is 15 residues long. The germline gives CDR1 KGHSH, CDR2 LQKENI. With 4 bases clipped from V and 7 bases from J, the junction kept 9 bases outside the gene matches. The CDR3 DNA reads TGTGCCAGCTCACTCACTGGACAGGGTAGACAGCCCCAGCATTTT. Residues: CASSLTGQGRQPQHF.

V gene TRBV11-1 combines with J gene TRBJ2-5, with unresolved D. V was clipped by 6 bases and J by 2 bases, with 10 bases between them. From germline, CDR1 is SGHAT and CDR2 FQDESV (reference sequence). This CDR3 contains 13 residues. CDR3 in amino acids: CASSIGLQETQYF. In nucleotides, the CDR3 is TGTGCCAGCAGTATTGGGCTTCAAGAGACCCAGTACTTC.

This chain links TRBV28 with TRBJ1-3; D unclear. Germline CDR1 MDHEN, CDR2 SYDVKM. With 8 bases removed from V and 0 bases from J, the gap between germline ends came to 14 bases. The CDR3 has 15 amino acids. The CDR3 is CASVRPGFSGNTIYF. The CDR3 DNA reads TGTGCCAGCGTTCGTCCGGGGTTCTCTGGAAACACCATATATTTT.

The chain joins TRBV18 to TRBJ2-1, with D perhaps TRBD2 (5 bases). The CDR3 has 13 amino acids. V gave up 4 bases and J gave up 6 bases, with 10 bases separating them. The germline gives CDR1 KGHSH, CDR2 LQKENI. The CDR3 reads CASSRGGFNEQFF. CDR3 in DNA: TGTGCCAGCTCACGCGGCGGGTTCAATGAGCAGTTCTTC.

The chain couples TRBV5-8 to TRBJ1-5; D gene unclear. The germline V gene encodes CDR1 SGHTS and CDR2 YDEGEE. V was clipped by 2 bases and J by 4 bases, with 7 bases between them. This CDR3 spans 13 amino acids. The CDR3 sequence is CASSFSRNQPQHF. For the CDR3, the DNA is TGTGCCAGCAGCTTCTCGAGGAATCAGCCCCAGCATTTT.

The chain couples TRBV29-1 to TRBJ1-2, with TRBD1 matching over 7 bases. This CDR3 contains 11 residues. J gave up 7 bases and V 3 bases, and 2 bases lay outside the gene matches. Looked up from germline, CDR1 is SQVTM and CDR2 is ANQGSEA. The CDR3 is CSVEDRSGYTF. The CDR3 coding sequence is TGCAGCGTTGAGGACAGGTCTGGCTACACCTTC.

The chain couples TRBV3-1 (or the pseudogene TRBV3-2) to TRBJ2-1, with TRBD2 matching 9 bases. Germline lookup yields CDR1 LGHDT and CDR2 YNNKEL (reference sequence). This CDR3 region has 19 residues. J lost 7 bases, V lost 4 bases, and 20 bases had no gene match. The CDR3 region has the DNA TGTGCCAGCAGCCGAGGACCAGGTAGTGCACTAGCGGGTCCTAATGAGCAGTTCTTC. Translating gives CASSRGPGSALAGPNEQFF.

The chain joins TRBV7-8 to TRBJ1-5, with D possibly matching TRBD1 (5 bases). Trimming pared 2 bases from V and 7 bases from J, leaving 21 bases between. The CDR3 extends over 17 amino acids. CDR1 is SGHVS, CDR2 FQNEAQ, per germline. CDR3 in DNA: TGTGCCAGCAGCTTATTTGATAGGAACAGGAGGGAACAGCCCCAGCATTTT. It specifies CASSLFDRNRREQPQHF.

This clone was observed a few times. This sequence joins TRBV24-1 and TRBJ2-1, with D possibly being TRBD1 (6 bases). Per germline, CDR1 KGHDR and CDR2 SFDVKD. The length of the CDR3 is 15 residues. The V and J ends lost 8 bases and 13 bases respectively, with 26 bases between them. In DNA, the CDR3 is TGTGCCACCACCTTGTGGGGGCCCACCCGAAGTGGACAGTTCTTC. As protein: CATTLWGPTRSGQFF.

In the case of this clone: Its ends do not fully match the called genes, so a read error is possible. The chain couples TRBV7-7 to TRBJ2-2, with 15 bases identical to TRBD2. This CDR3 is built from 19 residues. Germline lookup yields CDR1 SSHAT and CDR2 FNYEAQ (reference sequence). This CDR3 reads CASSLVWRTSGRATGELFF. Here the CDR3 DNA reads TGTGCTAGCAGCTTAGTTTGGAGGACTAGCGGGAGGGCCACCGGGGAGCTGTTTTTT.

As to this clone: The same CDR3 is also encoded by other DNA sequences in this sample. The V call is TRBV5-1, the J call TRBJ2-7; 7 bases fit TRBD2. This CDR3 spans 13 amino acids. Germline V gene lookup returns CDR1 SGHRS and CDR2 YFSETQ. Trimming cost V 2 bases and J 4 bases; bases outside gene matches: 3. The CDR3 DNA follows: TGCGCCAGCAGCTTCGGCGGGAGTTACGAGCAGTACTTC. Its protein is CASSFGGSYEQYF.